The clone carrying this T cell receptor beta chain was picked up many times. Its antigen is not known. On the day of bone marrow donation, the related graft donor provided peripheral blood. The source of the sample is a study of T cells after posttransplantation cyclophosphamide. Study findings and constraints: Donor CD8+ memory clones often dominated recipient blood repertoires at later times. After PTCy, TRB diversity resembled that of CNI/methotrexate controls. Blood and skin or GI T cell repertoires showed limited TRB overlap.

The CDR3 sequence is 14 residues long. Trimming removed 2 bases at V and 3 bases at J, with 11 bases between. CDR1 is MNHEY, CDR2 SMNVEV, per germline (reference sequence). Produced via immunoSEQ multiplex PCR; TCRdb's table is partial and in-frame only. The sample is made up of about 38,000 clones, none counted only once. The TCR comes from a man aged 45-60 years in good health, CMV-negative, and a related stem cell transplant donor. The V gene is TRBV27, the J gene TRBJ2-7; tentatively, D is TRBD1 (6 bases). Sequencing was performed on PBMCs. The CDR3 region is CASSLIQGDYEQYF. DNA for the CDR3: TGTGCCAGCAGTTTAATACAGGGAGACTACGAGCAGTACTTC.